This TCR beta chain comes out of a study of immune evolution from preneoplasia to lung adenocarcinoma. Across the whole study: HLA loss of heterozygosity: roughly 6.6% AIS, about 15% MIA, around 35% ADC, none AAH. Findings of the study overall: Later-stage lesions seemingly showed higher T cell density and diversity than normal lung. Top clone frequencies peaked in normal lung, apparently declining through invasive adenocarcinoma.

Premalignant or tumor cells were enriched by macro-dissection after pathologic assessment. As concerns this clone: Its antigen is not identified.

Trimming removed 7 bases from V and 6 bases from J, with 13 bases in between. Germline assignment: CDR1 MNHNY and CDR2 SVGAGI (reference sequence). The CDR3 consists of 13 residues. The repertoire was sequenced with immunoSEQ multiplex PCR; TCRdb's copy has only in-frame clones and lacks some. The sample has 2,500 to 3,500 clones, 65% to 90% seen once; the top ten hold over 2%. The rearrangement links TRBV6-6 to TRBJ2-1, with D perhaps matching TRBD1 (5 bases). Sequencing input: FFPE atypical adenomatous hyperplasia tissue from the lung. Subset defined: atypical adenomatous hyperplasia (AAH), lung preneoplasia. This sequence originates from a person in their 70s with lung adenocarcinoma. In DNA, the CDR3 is TGTGCCAGCACCCCGACAGCCTCCAATGAGCAGTTCTTC. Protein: CASTPTASNEQFF.